This T cell receptor beta chain came from a study of T cell responses to AZD1222 COVID-19 vaccine. For the study at large: Second-dose intervals of approximately 4 or approximately 12 weeks were pooled.

Overall study findings and caveats: Among the donors, most were white British and more were female, and clonal diversity was possibly underestimated. Every sample of the repertoires postdated the peak T cell response.

For this clone: The antigen remains unidentified.

TCRdb's table, derived via immunoSEQ multiplex PCR, lists solely in-frame clones and lacks some. This repertoire shows about 88,000 clones, 85% to 90% found once; its top ten account for 3.7%. This CDR3 has 14 amino acids. Germline CDR1 is WSHSY and CDR2 is SAAADI. Trimming removed 6 bases from V and 3 bases from J; junction bases left unmatched: 6. This chain uses TRBV10-2 with TRBJ2-7; 9 positions match TRBD2. Sequencing used peripheral blood, obtained on day 0 of AZD1222 vaccination. The receptor was isolated from an adult in good health. In DNA form, the CDR3 reads TGCGCCAGCAGCTTATTTAGCGGGGGCTACGAGCAGTACTTC. This encodes CASSLFSGGYEQYF.